The 27 T cell receptor beta chains given below trace back to one sample, sequenced in a study of OX40 agonist ivuxolimab in advanced cancers. Clones were read by immunoSEQ multiplex PCR, and TCRdb kept only the in-frame ones, dropping some. The data show 95,000 or so clones, roughly 88% seen once. This material consisted of CD4+ or CD8+ T cells sorted from blood, taken in a trial of the OX40 agonist ivuxolimab. These receptors all stem from an adult with an advanced solid tumor such as melanoma, head and neck, liver or kidney cancer.

This chain links TRBV19 with TRBJ2-5; D is undetermined. CDR3 length equals 13 residues. Deletions cut 2 bases from V and 5 bases from J, with 9 bases between. The germline V gene has CDR1 LNHDA and CDR2 SQIVND (reference sequence). The CDR3 here is CASSITRWETQYF. Here the CDR3 DNA reads TGTGCCAGTAGTATAACCAGGTGGGAGACCCAGTACTTC.

The chain uses TRBV10-3 and TRBJ1-3, with D possibly TRBD1 on 5 matching bases. The germline CDR1 and CDR2 sequences are ENHRY and SYGVKD. V lost 5 bases and J 2 bases, leaving 16 bases between the germline ends. This CDR3 has 16 amino acids. This CDR3 is CAISPLLGEAGNTIYF. The CDR3, as DNA: TGTGCCATCAGTCCCCTCCTAGGGGAAGCTGGAAACACCATATATTTT.

The chain employs TRBV29-1 and TRBJ2-7; D unclear. CDR3 length: 13 amino acids. Looked up from germline, CDR1 is SQVTM and CDR2 is ANQGSEA. V lost 6 bases, J lost 2 bases, and 14 bases lay in between. In nucleotides, the CDR3 is TGCAGCGTCCCATTGACACTTCCCTACGAGCAGTACTTC. Its translation: CSVPLTLPYEQYF.

The chain joins TRBV7-2 to TRBJ2-2; TRBD1 might be the D (5 bases). Germline V gene data show CDR1 as SGHTA and CDR2 as FQGNSA. The CDR3 consists of 14 residues. V was trimmed by 0 bases and J by 11 bases, leaving 13 bases between them. The CDR3, as DNA: TGTGCCAGCAGCTTAGCGTCTCGGCAGGGCGAGCTGTTTTTT. This codes for CASSLASRQGELFF.

The chain couples TRBV14 to TRBJ1-2; perhaps TRBD1 as D (5 bases). The CDR3 spans 13 residues. Germline CDR1 reads SGHDN; CDR2 reads FVKESK. V was cut by 2 bases and J by 7 bases, with 11 bases left in between. The CDR3 spells CASSQRRDGGYTF. The CDR3 DNA reads as TGTGCCAGCAGCCAACGCAGGGATGGTGGCTACACCTTC.

Concerning this clone: Other DNA sequences from this sample encode an identical CDR3 as well. The J gene is TRBJ1-2, the V gene TRBV28, with a possible D match to TRBD1 (5 bases). V was shortened by 3 bases and J by 2 bases, with 7 bases between the two germline ends. Germline V lookup: CDR1 MDHEN, CDR2 SYDVKM. This CDR3 has 13 amino acids. The CDR3 is CASSLGQNYGYTF. The DNA of the CDR3 is TGTGCCAGCAGTTTGGGGCAGAACTATGGCTACACCTTC.

The chain employs TRBV19 and TRBJ2-7; TRBD2 matches 8 bases. Germline CDR1 reads LNHDA; CDR2 reads SQIVND (reference sequence). V lost 2 bases and J lost 9; bases outside the gene matches: 3. The CDR3 extends over 12 amino acids. CDR3 coding DNA: TGTGCCAGTAGTATACGGGGGGGCGGGCAGTACTTC. The encoded protein is CASSIRGGGQYF.

This clone has just one count. The rearrangement joins TRBV7-3 to TRBJ2-2, with D maybe TRBD1 (6 bases). This CDR3 contains 14 residues. Germline CDR1 SGHTA, CDR2 FQGTGA. V was trimmed by 5 bases and J by 8 bases, leaving 15 bases between them. The CDR3 nucleotides are TGTGCCAGCAGCCAACGACAGGCCGATGGGGAGCTGTTTTTT. Translated: CASSQRQADGELFF.

The chain combines TRBV7-2 with TRBJ2-7; 11 bases match TRBD2. CDR1 and CDR2 (germline): SGHTA, FQGNSA. This CDR3 is built from 15 residues. V lost 5 bases and J lost 1; bases outside the gene matches: 4. The CDR3 here is CASSPTSGGSYEQYF. The CDR3, as DNA: TGTGCCAGCAGCCCTACTAGCGGGGGATCCTACGAGCAGTACTTC.

The V gene is TRBV10-3, the J gene TRBJ2-7; 11 bases fit TRBD2. The V and J ends lost 4 bases and 0 bases, in that order; junction bases with no gene match: 5. Germline values: CDR1 ENHRY, CDR2 SYGVKD. The CDR3 runs 16 residues. The CDR3: CAISVPLAGGSYEQYF. The CDR3 coding sequence is TGTGCCATCAGTGTGCCGCTAGCGGGAGGCTCCTACGAGCAGTACTTC.

This clone came up a few times. The genes are TRBV11-3 and TRBJ2-1; tentative D call: TRBD2 (6 bases). V lost 5 bases to trimming and J lost 5 bases, with 13 bases between them. Germline V gene sequence: CDR1 SGHNT, CDR2 YENEEA. The CDR3 runs to 14 residues. The CDR3: CASSMGLLDNEQFF. CDR3 sequence (DNA): TGTGCCAGCAGCATGGGACTTCTCGACAATGAGCAGTTCTTC.

This sequence joins TRBV2 and TRBJ2-3; TRBD1 agrees at 9 bases. V was pared by 4 bases and J by 6 bases, with 14 bases of the junction left unmatched. The CDR3 has 17 residues. Germline lookup yields CDR1 SNHLY and CDR2 FYNNEI. For the CDR3, the DNA is TGTGCCAGCAGTGTAAGACGCGGGACAGGGAATTTCGATACGCAGTATTTT. Its translation: CASSVRRGTGNFDTQYF.

The chain carries TRBV6-5 and TRBJ2-1, with D tentatively TRBD1 or TRBD2 (5 bases each). This CDR3 is built from 15 residues. V gave up 3 bases and J gave up 0 bases, with 9 bases separating them. The germline V gene encodes CDR1 MNHEY and CDR2 SVGAGI. CDR3 DNA: TGTGCCAGCAGTTATGTGGGGGACTCCTACAATGAGCAGTTCTTC. Its protein is CASSYVGDSYNEQFF.

This chain joins TRBV6-1 and TRBJ2-7; D unresolved. Germline lookup yields CDR1 MNHNS and CDR2 SASEGT. The CDR3 runs to 14 residues. Trimming took off 1 base at V and 3 bases at J, with 10 bases between the two ends. As DNA, the CDR3 is TGTGCCAGCAGTGAAGTGTCCCAGCGCTACGAGCAGTACTTC. This translates into CASSEVSQRYEQYF.

This clone was detected a few times. The rearrangement uses TRBV7-9 and TRBJ2-4; TRBD1 or TRBD2 may be the D gene (5 bases each). The V end lost 1 base, the J end lost 13 bases, and 11 bases lay between the germline ends. This CDR3 comprises 12 residues. The V gene's germline CDR1 is SEHNR and CDR2 FQNEAQ (reference sequence). This chain's CDR3 is CASSLVGTGQYF. CDR3 in DNA: TGTGCCAGCAGCTTAGTCGGGACGGGACAGTACTTC. Drawing the rest from reference TRBV7-9 and TRBJ2-4, the complete variable domain is DTGVSQNPRHKITKRGQNVTFRCDPISEHNRLYWYRQTLGQGPEFLTYFQNEAQLEKSRLLSDRFSAERPKGSFSTLEIQRTEQGDSAMYLCASSLVGTGQYFGAGTRLSVL.

The J gene is TRBJ2-2, the V gene TRBV6-6; 8 nucleotides align to TRBD2. V shed 7 bases, J shed 7 bases, and the junction held 11 bases outside the gene matches. There are 15 residues in the CDR3. The germline gives CDR1 MNHNY, CDR2 SVGAGI (reference sequence). The CDR3 spells CASIQDSAGGGELFF. The CDR3, as DNA: TGTGCCAGCATCCAGGACAGCGCGGGGGGCGGGGAGCTGTTTTTT.

CDR3 protein: CASSQDRLERSYEQYF. Written as DNA, the CDR3 is TGCGCCAGCAGCCAAGATAGACTAGAAAGGTCCTACGAGCAGTACTTC. The chain uses TRBV4-1 and TRBJ2-7, with a possible D match to TRBD2 (6 bases). Germline values: CDR1 MGHRA, CDR2 YSYEKL. Deletions cut 0 bases from V and 1 base from J, with 13 bases between. The CDR3 is made up of 16 amino acids.

The chain joins TRBV19 to TRBJ2-2; weak D call: TRBD1 (6 bases). Germline V lookup: CDR1 LNHDA, CDR2 SQIVND (reference sequence). The germline V and J ends were trimmed by 4 bases and 4 bases, with 13 bases remaining between them. The CDR3 covers 15 residues. The CDR3 here is CASSTRQGSTGELFF. For the CDR3, the DNA is TGTGCCAGTAGTACCCGCCAGGGGAGCACCGGGGAGCTGTTTTTT.

The V gene is TRBV7-9, the J gene TRBJ2-1; tentative D call: TRBD2 (6 bases). Trimming cost V 5 bases and J 6 bases, with 11 bases left between them. The length of the CDR3 is 13 residues. CDR1 is SEHNR, CDR2 FQNEAQ, per germline (reference sequence). The CDR3 is CASSPNGGNEQFF. The CDR3 DNA reads TGTGCCAGCAGCCCGAACGGGGGCAATGAGCAGTTCTTC.

The V gene is TRBV20-1, the J gene TRBJ1-2; D unresolved. This CDR3 has 11 amino acids. The germline gives CDR1 DFQATT, CDR2 SNEGSKA (reference sequence). The V gene lost 2 bases and the J gene lost 8 bases, with 9 bases spanning the gap. The CDR3 loop is CSARQESGYTF. The CDR3 coding sequence is TGCAGTGCTAGACAGGAGTCCGGCTACACCTTC.

A word on this clone: The junction does not match germline at one end; this may be a read error. This chain links TRBV14 with TRBJ2-2; D is undetermined. Germline V gives CDR1 SGHDN, CDR2 FVKESK. The CDR3 runs 14 residues. The chain's CDR3 is CASTQIGNTGELFF. The DNA for the CDR3 is TGTGCCAGCACCCAAATCGGCAACACCGGGGAGCTGTTTTTT.

The CDR3 reads CASSLEGLAGGETQYF. Here the CDR3 DNA reads TGTGCCAGCAGTTTAGAGGGGCTAGCGGGAGGGGAGACCCAGTACTTC. The genes are TRBV28 and TRBJ2-5; 12 bases match TRBD2. The CDR3 covers 16 residues. The V segment lost 2 bases and the J segment 5 bases; nucleotides outside the gene matches: 6. The germline CDR1 and CDR2 sequences are MDHEN and SYDVKM. The variable domain in full, completed from reference TRBV28 and TRBJ2-5, reads DVKVTQSSRYLVKRTGEKVFLECVQDMDHENMFWYRQDPGLGLRLIYFSYDVKMKEKGDIPEGYSVSREKKERFSLILESASTNQTSMYLCASSLEGLAGGETQYFGPGTRLLVL.

A word on this clone: The junction does not match germline at one end; this may be a read error. The rearrangement links TRBV30 to TRBJ2-7; maybe TRBD2 (6 bases). CDR3 length: 11 residues. The V gene's germline CDR1 is GTSNPN and CDR2 SVGIG (reference sequence). CDR3 residues: CAWSRPADYRF. The CDR3 coding sequence is TGTGCCTGGAGCCGACCCGCGGACTACCGTTTC.

The chain recombines TRBV25-1 with TRBJ2-6, with D maybe TRBD1 (6 bases). Germline V gene sequence: CDR1 MGHDK, CDR2 SYGVNS. The CDR3 contains 18 residues. V was clipped by 5 bases and J by 0 bases, with 17 bases between them. CDR3 loop: CASSQQGTYGSGANVLTF. CDR3 DNA sequence: TGTGCCAGCAGTCAACAGGGAACTTATGGCTCTGGGGCCAACGTCCTGACTTTC.

The chain is built from TRBV28 and TRBJ2-7; D not certain. This CDR3 has 10 residues. Germline assignment: CDR1 MDHEN and CDR2 SYDVKM. CDR3 residues: CGGTHYEQYF. CDR3 sequence (DNA): TGTGGCGGCACACACTACGAGCAGTACTTC.

The V gene is TRBV9, the J gene TRBJ2-2; a weak D match, TRBD2 (6 bases). Germline values: CDR1 SGDLS, CDR2 YYNGEE. The CDR3 is 13 amino acids. Between the trimmed V and J ends, which lost 9 bases and 1 base, there was a span of 10 bases. In DNA, the CDR3 is TGTGCCACGGGGGTGGGGAACACCGGGGAGCTGTTTTTT. Translated: CATGVGNTGELFF.

The CDR3 DNA reads as TGTGCCAGCAGTCGGCCGACTGTCACCTACGAGCAGTACTTC. Protein product: CASSRPTVTYEQYF. This chain uses TRBV7-2 with TRBJ2-7, with no clear D. This CDR3 region has 14 residues. From germline, CDR1 is SGHTA and CDR2 FQGNSA. V shed 6 bases and J shed 2 bases, with 14 bases lying between them.